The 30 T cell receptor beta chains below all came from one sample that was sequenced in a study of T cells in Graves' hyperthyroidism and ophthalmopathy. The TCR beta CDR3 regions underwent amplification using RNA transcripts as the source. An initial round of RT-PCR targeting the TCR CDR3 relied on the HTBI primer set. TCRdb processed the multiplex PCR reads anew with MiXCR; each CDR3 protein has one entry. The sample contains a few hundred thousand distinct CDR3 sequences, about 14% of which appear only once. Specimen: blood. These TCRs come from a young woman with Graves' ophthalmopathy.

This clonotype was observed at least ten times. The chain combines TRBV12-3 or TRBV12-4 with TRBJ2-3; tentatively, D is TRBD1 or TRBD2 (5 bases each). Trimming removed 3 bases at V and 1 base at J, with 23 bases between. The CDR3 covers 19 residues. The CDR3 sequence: CASSLRVSVVGDRTDTQYF. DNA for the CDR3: TGTGCCAGCAGTTTGAGGGTTTCCGTGGTGGGGGACCGCACAGATACGCAGTATTTT.

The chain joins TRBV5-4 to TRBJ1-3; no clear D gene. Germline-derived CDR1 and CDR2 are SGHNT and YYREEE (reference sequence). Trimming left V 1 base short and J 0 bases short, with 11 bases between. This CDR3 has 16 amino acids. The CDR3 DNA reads TGTGCCAGCAGCTTGAACGGACTATTCTCTGGAAACACCATATATTTT. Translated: CASSLNGLFSGNTIYF.

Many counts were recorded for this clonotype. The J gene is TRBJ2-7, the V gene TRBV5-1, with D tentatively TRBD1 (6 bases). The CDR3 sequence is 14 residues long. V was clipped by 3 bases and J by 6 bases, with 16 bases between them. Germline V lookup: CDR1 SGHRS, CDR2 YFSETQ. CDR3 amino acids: CASSSRSGAVEQYF. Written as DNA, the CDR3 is TGCGCCAGCAGCTCACGATCAGGGGCGGTCGAGCAGTACTTC.

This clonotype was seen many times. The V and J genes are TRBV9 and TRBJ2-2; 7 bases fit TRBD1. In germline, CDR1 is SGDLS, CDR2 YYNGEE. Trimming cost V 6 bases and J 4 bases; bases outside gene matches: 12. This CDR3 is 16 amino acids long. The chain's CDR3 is CASTAATGVTTGELFF. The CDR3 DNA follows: TGTGCCAGCACCGCCGCAACAGGGGTCACCACCGGGGAGCTGTTTTTT.

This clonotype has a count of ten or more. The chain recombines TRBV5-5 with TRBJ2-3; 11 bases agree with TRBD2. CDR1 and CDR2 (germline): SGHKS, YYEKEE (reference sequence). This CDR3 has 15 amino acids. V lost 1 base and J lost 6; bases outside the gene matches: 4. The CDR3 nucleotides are TGTGCCAGCAGCTTGCGGGGACTAGCGGCGGATACGCAGTATTTT. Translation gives CASSLRGLAADTQYF.

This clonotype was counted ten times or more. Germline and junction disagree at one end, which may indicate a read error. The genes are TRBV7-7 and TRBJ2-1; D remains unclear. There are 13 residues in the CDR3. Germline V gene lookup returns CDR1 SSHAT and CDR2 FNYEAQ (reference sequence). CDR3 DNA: TGTGCTAGCAGCTTAGCCCCCAATTATGAGCAGTTCTTC. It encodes CASSLAPNYEQFF.

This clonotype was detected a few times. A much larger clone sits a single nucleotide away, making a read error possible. The CDR3 sequence: CASSLTNSPLHF. The CDR3 DNA reads TGTGCCAGCAGCTTAACAAATTCACCCCTCCACTTT. J is TRBJ1-6 and V is TRBV7-9; D gene uncertain. The CDR3 covers 12 residues. V was clipped by 2 bases and J by 7 bases, with 3 bases between them. Germline V gene lookup returns CDR1 SEHNR and CDR2 FQNEAQ (reference sequence).

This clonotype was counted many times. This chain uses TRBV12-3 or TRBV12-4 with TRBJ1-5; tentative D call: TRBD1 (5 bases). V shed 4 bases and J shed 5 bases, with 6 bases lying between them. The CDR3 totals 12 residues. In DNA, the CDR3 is TGTGCCAGCAGTTCCAGGGATCAGCCCCAGCATTTT. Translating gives CASSSRDQPQHF.

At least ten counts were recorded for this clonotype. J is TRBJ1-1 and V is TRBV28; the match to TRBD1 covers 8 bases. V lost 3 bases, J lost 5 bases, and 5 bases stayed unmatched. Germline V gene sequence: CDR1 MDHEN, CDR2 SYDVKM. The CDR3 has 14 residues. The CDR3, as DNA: TGTGCCAGCAGTTTTCCCGGGACAGGTACTGAAGCTTTCTTT. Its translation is CASSFPGTGTEAFF.

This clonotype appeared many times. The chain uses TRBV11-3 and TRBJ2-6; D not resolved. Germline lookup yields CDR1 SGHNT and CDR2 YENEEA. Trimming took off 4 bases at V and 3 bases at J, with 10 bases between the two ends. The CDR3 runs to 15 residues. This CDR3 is CASSSTVDGANVLTF. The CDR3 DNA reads TGTGCCAGCAGCTCTACGGTAGATGGGGCCAACGTCCTGACTTTC.

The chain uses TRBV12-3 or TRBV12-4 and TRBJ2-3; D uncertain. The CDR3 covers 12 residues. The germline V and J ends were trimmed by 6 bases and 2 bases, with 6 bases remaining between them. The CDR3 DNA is TGTGCCAGCAGACACCCCACAGATACGCAGTATTTT. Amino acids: CASRHPTDTQYF.

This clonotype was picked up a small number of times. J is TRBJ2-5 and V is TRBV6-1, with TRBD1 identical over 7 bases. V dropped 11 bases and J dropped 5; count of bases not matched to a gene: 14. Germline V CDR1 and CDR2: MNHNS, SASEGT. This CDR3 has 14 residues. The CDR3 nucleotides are TGTGCCGTAGGGGACAGAGAGCCGTGGGAGACCCAGTACTTC. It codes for CAVGDREPWETQYF.

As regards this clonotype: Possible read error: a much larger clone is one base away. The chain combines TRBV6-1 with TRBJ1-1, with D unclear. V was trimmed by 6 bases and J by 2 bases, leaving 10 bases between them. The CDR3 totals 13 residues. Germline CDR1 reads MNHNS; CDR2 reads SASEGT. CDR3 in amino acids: CASRRLVNTEAFF. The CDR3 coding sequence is TGTGCCAGCAGACGGCTTGTCAACACTGAAGCTTTCTTT.

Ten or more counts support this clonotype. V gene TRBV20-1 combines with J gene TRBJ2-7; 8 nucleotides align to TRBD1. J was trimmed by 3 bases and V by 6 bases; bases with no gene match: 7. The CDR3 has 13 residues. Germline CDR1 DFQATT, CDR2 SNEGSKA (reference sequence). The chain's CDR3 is CSATGGQVYEQYF. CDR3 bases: TGCAGTGCCACCGGGGGACAGGTCTACGAGCAGTACTTC.

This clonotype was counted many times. The CDR3 sequence is CSASSKGRNQPQHF. CDR3 DNA sequence: TGCAGTGCTAGCAGTAAGGGGCGGAATCAGCCCCAGCATTTT. The chain employs TRBV20-1 and TRBJ1-5; possibly TRBD1 for D (5 bases). This CDR3 has 14 residues. Trimming cost V 3 bases and J 4 bases, with 13 bases left between them. CDR1 and CDR2 from the germline V gene are DFQATT and SNEGSKA (reference sequence).

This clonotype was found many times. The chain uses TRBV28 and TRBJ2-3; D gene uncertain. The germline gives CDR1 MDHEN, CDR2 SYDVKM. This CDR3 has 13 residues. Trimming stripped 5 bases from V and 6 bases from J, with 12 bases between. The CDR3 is CASSPYSGDTQYF. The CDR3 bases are TGTGCCAGCAGTCCCTACTCCGGGGATACGCAGTATTTT.

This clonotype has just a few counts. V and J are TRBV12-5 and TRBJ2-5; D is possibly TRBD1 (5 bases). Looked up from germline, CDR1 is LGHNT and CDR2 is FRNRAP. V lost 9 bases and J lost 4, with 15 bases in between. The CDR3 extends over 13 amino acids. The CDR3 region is CASDLGQGETQYF. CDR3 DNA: TGTGCTAGCGACTTGGGGCAGGGAGAGACCCAGTACTTC.

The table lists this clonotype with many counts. CDR3 region: CASSEDPGVGEQYF. The CDR3 region has the DNA TGTGCCAGCAGTGAAGATCCTGGGGTGGGGGAGCAGTACTTC. V is TRBV2 and J is TRBJ2-7; no reliable D call. Germline V gives CDR1 SNHLY, CDR2 FYNNEI. The germline V and J ends were trimmed by 1 base and 7 bases, with 14 bases remaining between them. CDR3 size: 14 residues.

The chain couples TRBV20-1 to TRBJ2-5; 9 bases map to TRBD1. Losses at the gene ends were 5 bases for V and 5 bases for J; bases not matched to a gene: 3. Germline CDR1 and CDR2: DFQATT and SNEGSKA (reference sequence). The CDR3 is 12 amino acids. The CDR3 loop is CSAGDRVETQYF. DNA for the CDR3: TGCAGTGCTGGGGACAGGGTGGAGACCCAGTACTTC.

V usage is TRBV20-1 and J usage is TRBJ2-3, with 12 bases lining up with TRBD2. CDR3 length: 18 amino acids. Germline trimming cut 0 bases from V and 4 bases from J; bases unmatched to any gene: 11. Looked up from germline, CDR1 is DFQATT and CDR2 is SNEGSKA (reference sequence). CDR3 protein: CSARDPSGGASFPDTQYF. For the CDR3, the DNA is TGCAGTGCTAGAGATCCTAGCGGGGGGGCTTCGTTCCCAGATACGCAGTATTTT.

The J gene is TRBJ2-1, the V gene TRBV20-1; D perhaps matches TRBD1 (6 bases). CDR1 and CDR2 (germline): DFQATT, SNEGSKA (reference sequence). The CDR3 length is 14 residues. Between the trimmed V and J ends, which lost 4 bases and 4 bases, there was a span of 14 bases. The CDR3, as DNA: TGCAGTGCTACTGCAGGGGTTTTATACAATGAGCAGTTCTTC. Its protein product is CSATAGVLYNEQFF.

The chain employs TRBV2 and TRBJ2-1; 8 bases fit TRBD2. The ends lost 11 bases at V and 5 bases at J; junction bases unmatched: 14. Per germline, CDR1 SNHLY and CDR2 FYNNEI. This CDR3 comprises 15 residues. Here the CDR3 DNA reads TGTGCCGGCCGTGAAATTTCGGGGGGGGACAATGAGCAGTTCTTC. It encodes CAGREISGGDNEQFF. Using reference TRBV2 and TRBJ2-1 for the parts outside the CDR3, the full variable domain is EPEVTQTPSHQVTQMGQEVILRCVPISNHLYFYWYRQILGQKVEFLVSFYNNEISEKSEIFDDQFSVERPDGSNFTLKIRSTKLEDSAMYFCAGREISGGDNEQFFGPGTRLTVL.

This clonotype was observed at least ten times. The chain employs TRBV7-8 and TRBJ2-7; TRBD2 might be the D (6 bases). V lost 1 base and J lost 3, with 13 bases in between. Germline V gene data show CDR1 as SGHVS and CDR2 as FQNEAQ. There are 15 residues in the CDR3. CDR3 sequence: CASSLGRGLIYEQYF. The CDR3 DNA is TGTGCCAGCAGCTTAGGGCGGGGACTCATCTACGAGCAGTACTTC.

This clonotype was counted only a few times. In DNA form, the CDR3 reads TGCGCCAGCAGCCAAGAATGGAGCTCTGGAAACACCATATATTTT. Translating gives CASSQEWSSGNTIYF. V gene TRBV4-1 combines with J gene TRBJ1-3; D gene uncertain. V lost 0 bases and J lost 0, with 6 bases in between. The germline gives CDR1 MGHRA, CDR2 YSYEKL. The CDR3 runs 15 residues.

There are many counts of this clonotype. Here the CDR3 reads CASSLVQGADTQYF. The CDR3 DNA is TGTGCCAGCAGCTTGGTACAGGGGGCAGATACGCAGTATTTT. This chain uses TRBV7-9 with TRBJ2-3, with 8 bases lining up with TRBD1. V dropped 3 bases and J dropped 4; count of bases not matched to a gene: 3. Germline CDR1 and CDR2: SEHNR and FQNEAQ (reference sequence). This CDR3 contains 14 residues.

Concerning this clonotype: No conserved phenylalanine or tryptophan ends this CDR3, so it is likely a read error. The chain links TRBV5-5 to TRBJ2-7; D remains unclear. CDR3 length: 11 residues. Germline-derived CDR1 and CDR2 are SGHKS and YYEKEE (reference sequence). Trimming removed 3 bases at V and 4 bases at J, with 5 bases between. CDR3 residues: CASSSEYEQYL. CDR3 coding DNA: TGTGCCAGCAGCTCAGAATACGAGCAGTACCTC.

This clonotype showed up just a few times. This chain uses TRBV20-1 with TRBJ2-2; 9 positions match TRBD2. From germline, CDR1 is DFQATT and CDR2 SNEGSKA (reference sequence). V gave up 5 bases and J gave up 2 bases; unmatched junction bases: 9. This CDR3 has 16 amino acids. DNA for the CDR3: TGCAGTGCTTTGAAAGCGGGGGGCCGAAACACCGGGGAGCTGTTTTTT. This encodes CSALKAGGRNTGELFF.

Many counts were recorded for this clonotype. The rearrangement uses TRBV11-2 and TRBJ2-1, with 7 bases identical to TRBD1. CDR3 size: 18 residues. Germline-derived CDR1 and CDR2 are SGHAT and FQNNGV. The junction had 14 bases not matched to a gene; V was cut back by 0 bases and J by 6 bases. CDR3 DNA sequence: TGTGCCAGCAGCTTAGAGGGTATCAACAGGGGTTGGAGCAATGAGCAGTTCTTC. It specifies CASSLEGINRGWSNEQFF.

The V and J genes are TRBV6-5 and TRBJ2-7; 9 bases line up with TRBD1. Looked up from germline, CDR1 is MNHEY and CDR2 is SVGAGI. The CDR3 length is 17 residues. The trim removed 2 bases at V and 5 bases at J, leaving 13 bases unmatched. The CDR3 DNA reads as TGTGCCAGCAGTTACCGCGGTTGGACAGGGGCCAGGGACGAGCAGTACTTC. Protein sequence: CASSYRGWTGARDEQYF.

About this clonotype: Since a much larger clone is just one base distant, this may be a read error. The CDR3 DNA is TGTGCCAGCAGTGCAGTCAGCTATGGCTACACCTTC. Protein: CASSAVSYGYTF. V gene TRBV6-2 or TRBV6-3 combines with J gene TRBJ1-2, with D hard to call. V dropped 5 bases and J dropped 4 bases, with 8 bases sitting between them. The CDR3 consists of 12 residues. The germline CDR1 and CDR2 sequences are MNHEY and SVGEGT.